The rows below give T cell receptor beta chains drawn from one sample of a study of cytomegalovirus exposure and HLA in healthy donors. Sequencing used immunoSEQ multiplex PCR; TCRdb keeps in-frame clones, though not all of them. This sample yields about 150,000 clones, of which around 80% are seen a single time; around 1.5% belongs to the top ten. Sequencing was performed on PBMCs. The receptors come from a man between 18 and 29 years old in good health and CMV-seronegative. Each CDR3 is given with its conserved first and last residue. D genes are given only for firm matches. The size field is filled for only some rows; it gives once, few, many or a size class.

size	J	D	V	DNA	CDR3
NA	TRBJ2-3	NA	TRBV18	TGTGCCAGCTCACTTCCGGGACTTCCGTGGTATTTT	CASSLPGLPWYF
NA	TRBJ2-7	TRBD1	TRBV7-9	TGTGCCAGCAGCCCGCGGGTGGGACAGGGGCCCTACGAGCAGTACTTC	CASSPRVGQGPYEQYF
NA	TRBJ1-2	TRBD1	TRBV6-6	TGTGCCAGCAGCACGGACAGGGCGAACTATGGCTACACCTTC	CASSTDRANYGYTF
once	TRBJ2-2	TRBD1	TRBV7-9	TGTGCCAGCAGCTTTTTGCGGACAGGGGGCGGCGGGGAGCTGTTTTTT	CASSFLRTGGGGELFF
few	TRBJ2-3	NA	TRBV4-3	TGCGCCAGCAGCCAAGGGGTGGTATGGAGGGAGGAAAGGGAAGATACGCAGTATTTT	CASSQGVVWREEREDTQYF
NA	TRBJ2-1	NA	TRBV12-5	TGTGCTAGTGGTTTACTGAGCTCCTACAATGAGCAGTTCTTC	CASGLLSSYNEQFF
NA	TRBJ2-7	NA	TRBV7-2	TGTGCCAGCAGCTTAGGTAGCACCGGAGGCTACGAGCAGTACTTC	CASSLGSTGGYEQYF
few	TRBJ1-1	NA	TRBV7-2	TGTGCCAGCAGCTCCCAGGGGAGTCGGGCTTTCTTT	CASSSQGSRAFF
once	TRBJ2-3	TRBD2	TRBV19	TGTGCCAGTAGTATAGTGGCGGGAGAGGGGCCAGATACGCAGTATTTT	CASSIVAGEGPDTQYF
few	TRBJ2-5	NA	TRBV19	TGTGCCAGTAGTAACCCCCGCGGGGAAGAGACCCAGTACTTC	CASSNPRGEETQYF
NA	TRBJ2-3	TRBD1	TRBV7-2	TGTGCCAGCAGCTTAGGGACAGGGTCAGATACGCAGTATTTT	CASSLGTGSDTQYF
once	TRBJ1-2	NA	TRBV2	TGTGCCAGCTCCAGGGAGGGATATGGCTACACCTTC	CASSREGYGYTF
NA	TRBJ2-5	NA	TRBV6-6	TGTGCCAGTAGGGGACAAGAGACCCAGTACTTC	CASRGQETQYF
NA	TRBJ2-7	TRBD1	TRBV9	TGTGCCAGCAGCAACTTGGGGGACAGAGGTGGCGAGCAGTACTTC	CASSNLGDRGGEQYF
NA	TRBJ2-2	NA	TRBV6-5	TGTGCCAGCAGTTACGGAGCAGCAATCACCGGGGAGCTGTTTTTT	CASSYGAAITGELFF
NA	TRBJ2-6	TRBD1	TRBV18	TGTGCCAGCTCACCAAGGACAGGGGCTGGGGCCAACGTCCTGACTTTC	CASSPRTGAGANVLTF
NA	TRBJ1-2	TRBD1	TRBV19	TGTGCCAGTAGGGGACAGGGCCTCGAGGGCTACACCTTC	CASRGQGLEGYTF
NA	TRBJ1-1	NA	TRBV10-1	TGCGCCAGCCGGGAAGCTGGGGACACTGAAGCTTTCTTT	CASREAGDTEAFF
NA	TRBJ2-7	TRBD2	TRBV11-2	TGTGCCAGCAGCTTAGGCCTAGCGGGAACCTACGAGCAGTACTTC	CASSLGLAGTYEQYF
NA	TRBJ1-1	NA	TRBV12-5	TGTGCTAGTGGTTTGAATCAGGCGGGGGAAGCTTTCTTT	CASGLNQAGEAFF
NA	TRBJ1-3	TRBD1	TRBV7-9	TGTTCCAGCAGCTTCGGGACAGAGGGAAACACCATATATTTT	CSSSFGTEGNTIYF
NA	TRBJ2-5	NA	TRBV6-5	TGTGCCAGCAGTTACTCGTGGCGGGGCGGGGAGACCCAGTACTTC	CASSYSWRGGETQYF
NA	TRBJ2-7	TRBD2	TRBV9	TGTGCCAGCAGCCCTACTAGCGGGAGGTACGAGCAGTACTTC	CASSPTSGRYEQYF
NA	TRBJ2-3	NA	TRBV7-9	TGTGCCAGCAGCCTGGGACTTTCCACAGATACGCAGTATTTT	CASSLGLSTDTQYF
NA	TRBJ2-3	TRBD2	TRBV15	TGTGCCACCACCTACGCTCGACTAGCCCCAGATACGCAGTATTTT	CATTYARLAPDTQYF
NA	TRBJ1-2	NA	TRBV5-1	TGCGCCAGCAGCTTGGCCTACAGGGACGCCTATGGCTACACCTTC	CASSLAYRDAYGYTF
once	TRBJ1-3	NA	TRBV5-1	TGCGCCAGCAGCTTGGCGGGGAGTGGAAACACCATATATTTT	CASSLAGSGNTIYF
NA	TRBJ1-2	NA	TRBV5-4	TGTGCCAGCAGCGCCGCGCCGGGTCTACACCCTCATGGCTACACCTTC	CASSAAPGLHPHGYTF
NA	TRBJ2-3	TRBD2	TRBV11-2	TGTGCCAGCAGTACAGCCGGGGGGGAGCTCCGGGGCACAGATACGCAGTATTTT	CASSTAGGELRGTDTQYF
NA	TRBJ2-7	NA	TRBV4-3	TGCGCCAGCAGCCAAGATGGAGACGAGCAGTACTTC	CASSQDGDEQYF